The rows below give T cell receptor beta chains drawn from one sample of a study of T cells in Graves' hyperthyroidism and ophthalmopathy. In TCRdb, the multiplex PCR reads were re-called with MiXCR into one record per CDR3 protein. The data hold more than 500,000 distinct CDR3 sequences, with just over 45% observed a single time. Sample: peripheral blood or thyroid tissue (not recorded which). These receptors were taken from an adult woman with Graves' disease, either hyperthyroidism or ophthalmopathy (not recorded which). CDR3s include the opening cysteine and the closing phenylalanine or tryptophan. The D gene is left open where the match is weak. Expanded clones are given a class, and other clones once, few, many or no size at all.

clone_size: -
v_call: TRBV10-3
d_call: -
j_call: TRBJ1-5
cdr3_aa: CAISENKLGSNQPQHF
cdr3_nt: TGTGCCATCAGTGAAAATAAATTGGGCAGCAATCAGCCCCAGCATTTT

clone_size: many
v_call: TRBV29-1
d_call: -
j_call: TRBJ1-1
cdr3_aa: CSVKVTASDTEAFF
cdr3_nt: TGCAGCGTCAAAGTTACGGCGAGTGACACTGAAGCTTTCTTT

clone_size: many
v_call: TRBV7-2
d_call: TRBD2
j_call: TRBJ2-5
cdr3_aa: CASSSPFGTTTIKETQYF
cdr3_nt: TGTGCCAGCAGCTCCCCCTTTGGGACTACTACGATAAAAGAGACCCAGTACTTC

clone_size: many
v_call: TRBV10-2
d_call: -
j_call: TRBJ1-2
cdr3_aa: CASCATDQPVGYTF
cdr3_nt: TGCGCCAGCTGTGCGACAGATCAACCCGTTGGTTACACCTTC

clone_size: many
v_call: TRBV10-3
d_call: TRBD1
j_call: TRBJ2-5
cdr3_aa: CAIRGQGIVGTQYF
cdr3_nt: TGTGCCATCAGAGGACAGGGGATTGTGGGGACCCAGTACTTC

clone_size: many
v_call: TRBV20-1
d_call: -
j_call: TRBJ1-1
cdr3_aa: CSGEAGYAEAFF
cdr3_nt: TGCAGTGGCGAGGCGGGTTATGCTGAAGCTTTCTTT

clone_size: many
v_call: TRBV4-2
d_call: -
j_call: TRBJ2-7
cdr3_aa: CASSQGTAPTYEQYF
cdr3_nt: TGTGCCAGCAGCCAAGGCACAGCACCGACCTACGAGCAGTACTTC

clone_size: many
v_call: TRBV4-1
d_call: -
j_call: TRBJ2-2
cdr3_aa: CASSQEGSGELFF
cdr3_nt: TGCGCCAGCAGCCAAGAAGGATCCGGGGAGCTGTTTTTT

clone_size: -
v_call: TRBV10-3
d_call: -
j_call: TRBJ1-2
cdr3_aa: CAISEDANGLTSYGYTF
cdr3_nt: TGTGCCATCAGTGAAGATGCGAACGGTCTTACTAGCTATGGCTACACCTTC

clone_size: -
v_call: TRBV5-6
d_call: -
j_call: TRBJ1-1
cdr3_aa: CASSPGRLRTEAFF
cdr3_nt: TGTGCCAGCAGCCCCGGACGGCTTAGGACTGAAGCTTTCTTT

clone_size: many
v_call: TRBV19
d_call: TRBD1
j_call: TRBJ2-7
cdr3_aa: CASSAGTGGFEQYF
cdr3_nt: TGTGCCAGTAGTGCCGGGACAGGGGGCTTCGAGCAGTACTTC

clone_size: many
v_call: TRBV10-3
d_call: -
j_call: TRBJ1-2
cdr3_aa: CAINVQSESPHGYTF
cdr3_nt: TGTGCCATCAATGTTCAGTCAGAAAGCCCTCATGGCTACACCTTC

clone_size: many
v_call: TRBV20-1
d_call: -
j_call: TRBJ1-5
cdr3_aa: CSARVGGGFLAQPQHF
cdr3_nt: TGCAGTGCTAGAGTGGGGGGCGGATTTTTAGCTCAGCCCCAGCATTTT

clone_size: -
v_call: TRBV24-1
d_call: -
j_call: TRBJ1-1
cdr3_aa: CATSNQDRAFF
cdr3_nt: TGTGCCACCTCAAACCAGGACCGAGCTTTCTTT

clone_size: -
v_call: TRBV27
d_call: TRBD1
j_call: TRBJ1-1
cdr3_aa: CASSSRQGGTDTEAFF
cdr3_nt: TGTGCCAGCAGTTCGAGACAGGGGGGTACAGACACTGAAGCTTTCTTT

clone_size: many
v_call: TRBV29-1
d_call: -
j_call: TRBJ2-7
cdr3_aa: CSVELGTYEQYF
cdr3_nt: TGCAGCGTTGAACTTGGCACCTACGAGCAGTACTTC

clone_size: -
v_call: TRBV7-9
d_call: -
j_call: TRBJ2-5
cdr3_aa: CASSELRETQYF
cdr3_nt: TGTGCCAGCAGTGAATTGCGGGAGACCCAGTACTTC

clone_size: many
v_call: TRBV3-1
d_call: -
j_call: TRBJ2-7
cdr3_aa: CASSLRGRDHEQYF
cdr3_nt: TGTGCCAGCAGCCTGAGGGGCAGGGACCACGAGCAGTACTTC

clone_size: few
v_call: TRBV28
d_call: -
j_call: TRBJ2-2
cdr3_aa: CASSFGYGELFF
cdr3_nt: TGTGCCAGCAGTTTCGGGTACGGGGAGCTGTTTTTT

clone_size: many
v_call: TRBV7-2
d_call: TRBD1
j_call: TRBJ1-5
cdr3_aa: CASSLRGQGTYSNQPQHF
cdr3_nt: TGTGCCAGCAGCTTACGGGGACAGGGGACATATAGCAATCAGCCCCAGCATTTT

clone_size: -
v_call: TRBV5-1
d_call: -
j_call: TRBJ1-2
cdr3_aa: CASSLAQIEGYTF
cdr3_nt: TGCGCCAGCAGCTTGGCCCAAATCGAAGGCTACACCTTC

clone_size: many
v_call: TRBV18
d_call: -
j_call: TRBJ2-5
cdr3_aa: CASSPYREETQYF
cdr3_nt: TGTGCCAGCTCACCATACAGAGAAGAGACCCAGTACTTC

clone_size: once
v_call: TRBV15
d_call: -
j_call: TRBJ1-1
cdr3_aa: CATSSENRYTEAFF
cdr3_nt: TGTGCCACCAGCAGCGAGAACCGGTACACTGAAGCTTTCTTT

clone_size: few
v_call: TRBV3-1
d_call: TRBD2
j_call: TRBJ2-7
cdr3_aa: CASSQDIYREGLYEQYF
cdr3_nt: TGTGCCAGCAGCCAAGATATATATAGGGAGGGACTCTACGAGCAGTACTTC

clone_size: -
v_call: TRBV2
d_call: TRBD1
j_call: TRBJ1-5
cdr3_aa: CASNQGQDSNQPQHF
cdr3_nt: TGTGCCAGCAACCAAGGACAGGATAGCAATCAGCCCCAGCATTTT

clone_size: -
v_call: TRBV15
d_call: -
j_call: TRBJ1-2
cdr3_aa: CATSSYGSGGYTF
cdr3_nt: TGTGCCACCAGCAGTTATGGGTCGGGTGGCTACACCTTC

clone_size: -
v_call: TRBV5-1
d_call: TRBD1
j_call: TRBJ2-1
cdr3_aa: CASSLGTGGSEQFF
cdr3_nt: TGCGCCAGCAGCCTAGGGACAGGGGGCAGTGAGCAGTTCTTC